Listed here is a single TCR beta chain. The antigen this receptor binds is unknown. Within one base of it there is no much larger clone, and no base qualities were kept. This specimen belongs to a study of cytomegalovirus exposure and HLA in healthy donors (dated by TCRdb to 2015 to 2018). Notes on the research overall: In an earlier analysis of about 560 of the donors, under 300 Gb of sequence data and 90 million to 120 million unique TCR beta sequences from about 179 million T cells were reported. In a later genetic analysis, genome-wide SNP genotypes for about three fifths of the roughly 670 donors were used, and that subset was treated as a discovery cohort. Donor age, sex, ethnicity and CMV serostatus were collected together with the repertoire data. Among over 350 genotyped donors of the cohort, an average of roughly 240,000 unique TCR beta nucleotide sequences were sequenced per donor, 15% to 20% of them non-productive. Around 300 gigabases of sequencing data and approximately 84 million unique TCR sequences were included in an early release covering 550 to 800 HLA-typed donors. Every discovery cohort repertoire had been produced on one sequencing platform. A separate validation cohort of more than 100 different subjects was used in addition to the roughly 620-subject first cohort. The study combined high-throughput TCR immunosequencing, statistical association of individual TCRs with disease status, and machine learning to predict cytomegalovirus infection status. An earlier analysis of several hundred of the donors used high-throughput TCR beta sequencing to judge whether each TCR beta V gene segment behaved as functional or pseudogenic. To study patterns of TCR occurrence, a later analysis re-analyzed previously published TCR beta repertoires from around 700 donors and added high-resolution HLA genotyping. The study used immunosequencing to profile the T cell repertoires of approximately 630 subjects and linked those repertoires to cytomegalovirus serostatus. Rather than using new phenotypic data, the later analysis identified candidate immune exposures from TCR beta sequences and from how often those sequences occurred across donors. The study aimed to test whether signatures of past pathogen exposure could be identified by cataloging public T cell receptors. The number of donors typed differed by locus, with about 629-640 for A, B, C, DRB1 and DQB1, roughly 520 for DQA1, some 570 for DPA1, and around 450 for DPB1. The genetic ancestry cluster associated with self-reported Caucasian donors included roughly 84% of the 398 genotyped donors. Both class I and class II loci were covered by HLA typing, at four-digit resolution. Roughly five DR-DQ haplotypes were handled as single units for association and clustering because linkage in the cohort was strong.

Taken from the germline V gene, the CDR1 and CDR2 loops are SGHVS and FQNEAQ. V and J lose 4 bases and 3 bases, and a span of 19 bases separates them. Including cysteine and phenylalanine, the CDR3 has 16 amino acids. Kept here is only the CDR3 DNA, which spans 48 bases and is read in frame from base 1. In total, around 600 healthy bone marrow donors made up the cohort. All cohort members were sampled while nominally healthy, although unrecorded immune exposures were likely present. The donor was CMV seronegative and belonged to the group of roughly 330 seronegative cohort members. Each donor provided a peripheral blood sample, and peripheral blood mononuclear cells were used for TCR beta sequencing. Genomic DNA extraction from the blood cell samples was performed with the Qiagen DNeasy Blood Extraction Kit. Receptor libraries were prepared by the immunoSEQ multiplex PCR assay. A mixture of 60 forward primers for TCR Vbeta segments and 13 reverse primers for TCR Jbeta segments was used in the multiplex PCR. A multiplex PCR assay on genomic DNA amplified the CDR3 region of rearranged TCR beta genes. The Illumina HiSeq System was used to sequence the amplified TCR beta libraries as 87-base-pair reads. The original pipeline was this. A later analysis tallied about 77 million unique TCR beta chains across the 610 or so repertoires, and approximately 12 million of those chains were shared by two or more donors. A nearest-neighbor algorithm error-corrected the raw reads and collapsed the reads into unique sequences, merging closely related sequences to remove PCR and sequencing errors. V, D and J gene segments were assigned by aligning CDR3 sequences to IMGT reference sequences. Each retained sequence needed at least a six-nucleotide match to both a V gene segment and a J gene segment. A rearrangement counted as productive if the CDR3 had no stop codons and remained in frame with V and J, and every other rearrangement counted as non-productive. CDR3 was defined by IMGT convention, running from the second conserved V-encoded cysteine to the conserved J-encoded phenylalanine. Sequences without an unambiguous match to a single V gene segment were excluded from the earlier analysis of about 630 of the donors. An earlier analysis of some 500 of the donors classified V segments as functional when productive rearrangements were above 56.7% and as segregating when the standard deviation between donors was above 5%. To diagnose cytomegalovirus status from the catalog of TCR beta chain sequences, a statistical classification framework was built. In a later analysis, TCR nucleotide sequences were compared against IMGT/GENE-DB human TR gene sequences so that V and J genes could be assigned. A later analysis assigned CDR3 sequences and most-parsimonious VDJ recombination scenarios with the TCRdist pipeline. In a later analysis, each TCR beta chain was defined by its CDR3 amino acid sequence together with its V-gene family, and reads without a unique V-gene family were excluded. A later analysis removed several hundred highly shared, low-generation-probability nucleotide sequences to deal with suspected cross-contamination and a sequencing artifact. In a later analysis, a clonal expansion index was calculated for each public chain from normalized within-repertoire ranks of inferred template counts. In a later analysis, generation probabilities were computed using a VDJ recombination model fitted to out-of-frame rearrangements, and the results were checked against IGoR. In a later analysis, TCR-TCR, TCR-HLA and TCR-CMV co-occurrence was scored with hypergeometric tests, and a repertoire-size bias correction was applied to TCR pairs. To estimate false discovery rates, a later analysis permuted the HLA or CMV assignments 20 times. A later analysis grouped co-occurring TCRs with DBSCAN, adding TCRdist sequence similarity when clustering within HLA-allele-positive subsets. Repertoires with fewer than 30,000 or more than 120,000 public chains were left out of co-occurrence clustering, as were a handful of repertoires with anomalous nucleotide sharing. Entries here come from immuneACCESS through TCRdb and include only in-frame sequences with V and J called. Some clones fail to appear in such tables; in the studies checked, an unresolved V gene covers under half of the shortfall, and the cause of the remainder is unknown. V and J calls plus clone size are reproduced from that table; the DNA served to infer D and trimming. In this sample the table shows approximately 91,000 clones, around 73% of which occur a single time. Together, the top ten hold over 0.95% of the sample.

What the authors observed across the whole study: It was suggested by the authors that the approach could potentially be generalized to other disease states and immunological phenotypes. Linkage disequilibrium might explain the correlated functional status among segregating V segments, but an unknown experimental factor could not be ruled out. According to a later analysis, parvovirus B19, influenza, CMV and Epstein-Barr virus appeared linked to several top co-occurrence clusters. Because some donors lacked HLA typing at each locus, the association tests relied only on the typed subset. Roughly 17 rarely observed V segments, including chromosome 9 orphons, were excluded from the earlier analysis of about 500 of the donors because counts were too low. Cytomegalovirus status was reported to be diagnosed by the classifier with high specificity and sensitivity in both the original and validation cohorts. Strong co-occurrence of HLA alleles, especially DR and DQ, made assigning TCR associations to individual alleles difficult. Specific HLA alleles were associated with 18,000 or so TCR beta sequences at a false discovery rate of 0.05 in a later analysis. According to a later analysis, TCR association rates differed among HLA loci, with DRB1 alleles showing the most associated TCRs and HLA-C alleles showing the fewest. CMV serostatus was the only immune exposure information available for the cohort. In a later analysis, HLA-associated TCR beta chains were found to be more clonally expanded and to have lower generation probabilities than equally common non-associated chains. A further reported finding was that TCR beta sequences accurately predicted the HLA-A and HLA-B alleles for most subjects in the first cohort. Because the 87-base-pair reads could not distinguish some IMGT-functional V segments, including TRBV6-2 and TRBV6-3, those segments were excluded. Roughly uniform sequencing depth across donors was assumed in presence/absence analyses, although this assumption may not hold. According to a later genetic analysis, donors in an Asian-associated ancestry cluster had fewer N-insertions in productive TCRs than the approximately 650-donor mean. The sequencing pipeline was judged likely to have produced a cluster of highly shared sequence variants as a technical artifact. A later genetic analysis associated a missense DCLRE1C variant with V-gene and J-gene trimming of TCR beta chains, and an independent cohort replicated the association. Broadly in line with IMGT annotations, most TCR beta V segments showed up in productive rearrangements about 90% or about 30% of the time in an earlier analysis of approximately 640 of the donors. Most TCR sequences were seen in very few donors, while some public TCRs were found in many individuals. In a later analysis, most CMV-associated TCR beta chains were found to appear HLA-restricted, with HLA associations seemingly driven largely by CMV exposure. In vitro tests confirmed that a few of the cytomegalovirus-associated TCR beta chains recognize cytomegalovirus antigens. In this cohort, only TCR beta chains were sequenced, and detectable features were limited by the absence of alpha or paired-chain data. The study gave a list of over 150 TCR beta chains associated with cytomegalovirus.

This receptor was taken from a female donor in good health and CMV-seronegative. The sample taken for sequencing was PBMCs. The chain is made from TRBV7-8 and TRBJ2-7; the D gene is possibly TRBD2, with 5 bases matching. The CDR3 sequence is CASSSTRAPAGYEQYF. The DNA reads as follows: TGTGCCAGCAGCTCCACCCGGGCCCCTGCGGGCTACGAGCAGTACTTC.